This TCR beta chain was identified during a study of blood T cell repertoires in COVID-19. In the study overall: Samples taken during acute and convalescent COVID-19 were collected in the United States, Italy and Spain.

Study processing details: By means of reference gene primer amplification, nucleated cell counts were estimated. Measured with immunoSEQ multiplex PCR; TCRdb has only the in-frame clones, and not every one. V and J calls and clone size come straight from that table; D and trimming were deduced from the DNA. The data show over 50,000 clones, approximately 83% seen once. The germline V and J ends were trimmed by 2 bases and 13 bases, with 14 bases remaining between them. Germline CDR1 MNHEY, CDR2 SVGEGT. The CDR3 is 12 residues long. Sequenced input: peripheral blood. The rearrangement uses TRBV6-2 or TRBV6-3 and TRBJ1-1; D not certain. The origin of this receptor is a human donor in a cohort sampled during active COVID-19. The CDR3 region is CASSYEGPLVFF. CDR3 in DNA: TGTGCCAGCAGTTACGAAGGTCCCCTAGTTTTCTTT.